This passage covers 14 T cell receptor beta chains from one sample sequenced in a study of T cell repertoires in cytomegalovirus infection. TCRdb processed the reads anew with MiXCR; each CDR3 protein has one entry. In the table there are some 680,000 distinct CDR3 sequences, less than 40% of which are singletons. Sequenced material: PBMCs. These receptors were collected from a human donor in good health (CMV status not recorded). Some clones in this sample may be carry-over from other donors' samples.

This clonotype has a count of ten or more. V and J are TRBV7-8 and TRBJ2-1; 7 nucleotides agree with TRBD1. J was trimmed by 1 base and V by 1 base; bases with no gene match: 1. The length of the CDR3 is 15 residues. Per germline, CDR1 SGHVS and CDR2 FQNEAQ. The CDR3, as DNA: TGTGCCAGCAGCTTAGTACAGGGGTCCTACAATGAGCAGTTCTTC. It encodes CASSLVQGSYNEQFF.

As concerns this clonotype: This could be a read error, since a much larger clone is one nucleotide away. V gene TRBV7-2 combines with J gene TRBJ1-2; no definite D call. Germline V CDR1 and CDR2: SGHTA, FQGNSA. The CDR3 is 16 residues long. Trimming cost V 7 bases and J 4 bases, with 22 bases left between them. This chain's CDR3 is CASTPPQVSDIYGYTF. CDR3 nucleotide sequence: TGTGCCAGCACCCCACCTCAGGTTTCAGACATCTATGGCTACACCTTC.

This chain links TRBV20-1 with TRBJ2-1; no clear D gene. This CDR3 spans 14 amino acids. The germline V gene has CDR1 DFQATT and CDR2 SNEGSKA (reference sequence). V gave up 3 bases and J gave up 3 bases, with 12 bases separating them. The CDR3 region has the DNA TGCAGTGCTAGTCCCGTTGAAGGCTACAATGAGCAGTTCTTC. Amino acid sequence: CSASPVEGYNEQFF.

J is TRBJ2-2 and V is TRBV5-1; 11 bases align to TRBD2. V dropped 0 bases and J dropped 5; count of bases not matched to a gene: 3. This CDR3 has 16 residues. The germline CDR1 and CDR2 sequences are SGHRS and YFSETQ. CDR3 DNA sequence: TGCGCCAGCAGCTTGGCCGCTAGCGGGAGGACCGGGGAGCTGTTTTTT. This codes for CASSLAASGRTGELFF.

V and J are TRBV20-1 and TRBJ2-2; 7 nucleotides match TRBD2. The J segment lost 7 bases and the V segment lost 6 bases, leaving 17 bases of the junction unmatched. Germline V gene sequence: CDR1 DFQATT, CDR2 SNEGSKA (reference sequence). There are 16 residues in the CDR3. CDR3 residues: CSASALAGVRGGELFF. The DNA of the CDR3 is TGCAGTGCCAGCGCCCTGGCGGGAGTGCGAGGCGGGGAGCTGTTTTTT.

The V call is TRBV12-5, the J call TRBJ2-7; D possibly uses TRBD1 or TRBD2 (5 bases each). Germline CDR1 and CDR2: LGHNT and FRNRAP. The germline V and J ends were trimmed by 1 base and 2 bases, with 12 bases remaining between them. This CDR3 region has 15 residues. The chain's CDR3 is CASGLAPGRTYEQYF. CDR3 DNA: TGTGCTAGTGGTTTGGCCCCGGGACGGACCTACGAGCAGTACTTC.

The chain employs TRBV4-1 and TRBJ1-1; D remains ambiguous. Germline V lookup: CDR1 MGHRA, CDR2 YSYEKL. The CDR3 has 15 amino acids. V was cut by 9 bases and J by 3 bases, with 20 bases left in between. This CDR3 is CASGARATRDTEAFF. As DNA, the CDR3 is TGCGCCAGTGGTGCGCGGGCGACACGGGACACTGAAGCTTTCTTT.

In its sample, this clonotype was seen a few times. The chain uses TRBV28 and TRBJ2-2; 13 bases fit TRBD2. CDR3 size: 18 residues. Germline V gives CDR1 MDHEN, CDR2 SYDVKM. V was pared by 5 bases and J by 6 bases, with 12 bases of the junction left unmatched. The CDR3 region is CASSPPGLAGNRAGELFF. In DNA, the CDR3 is TGTGCCAGCAGTCCTCCGGGACTAGCGGGAAATCGGGCCGGGGAGCTGTTTTTT.

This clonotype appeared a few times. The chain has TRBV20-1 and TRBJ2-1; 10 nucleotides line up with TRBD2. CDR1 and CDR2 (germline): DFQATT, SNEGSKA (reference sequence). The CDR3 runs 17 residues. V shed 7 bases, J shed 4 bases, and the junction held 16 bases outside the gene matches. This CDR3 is CSVYLPSGSFRYNEQFF. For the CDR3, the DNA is TGCAGTGTCTACCTCCCTAGCGGGAGTTTTAGGTACAATGAGCAGTTCTTC.

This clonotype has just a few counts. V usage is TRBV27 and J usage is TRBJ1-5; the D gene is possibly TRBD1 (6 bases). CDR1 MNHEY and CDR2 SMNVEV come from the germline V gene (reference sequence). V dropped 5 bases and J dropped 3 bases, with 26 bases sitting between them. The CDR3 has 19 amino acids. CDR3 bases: TGTGCCAGCAGTCCCAGAATTTCCCGACAGGCAGTATCCAATCAGCCCCAGCATTTT. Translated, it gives CASSPRISRQAVSNQPQHF.

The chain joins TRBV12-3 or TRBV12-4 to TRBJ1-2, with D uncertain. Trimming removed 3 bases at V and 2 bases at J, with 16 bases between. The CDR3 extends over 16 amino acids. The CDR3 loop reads CASSFDPPRWNYGYTF. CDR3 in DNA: TGTGCCAGCAGTTTTGATCCCCCCCGTTGGAACTATGGCTACACCTTC.

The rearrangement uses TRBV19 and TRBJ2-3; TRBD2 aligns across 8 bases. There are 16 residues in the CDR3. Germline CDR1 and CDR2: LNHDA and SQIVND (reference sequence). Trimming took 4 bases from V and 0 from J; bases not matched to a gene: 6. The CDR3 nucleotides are TGTGCCAGTAGTACCGAACTAGCGGCTAGCACAGATACGCAGTATTTT. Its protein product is CASSTELAASTDTQYF.

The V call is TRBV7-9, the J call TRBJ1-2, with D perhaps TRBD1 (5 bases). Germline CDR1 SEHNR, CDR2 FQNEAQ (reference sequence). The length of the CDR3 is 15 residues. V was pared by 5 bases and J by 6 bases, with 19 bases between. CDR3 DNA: TGTGCCAGCAGCGGCGAGGCAAGGGGCGAAGATGGCTACACCTTC. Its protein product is CASSGEARGEDGYTF.

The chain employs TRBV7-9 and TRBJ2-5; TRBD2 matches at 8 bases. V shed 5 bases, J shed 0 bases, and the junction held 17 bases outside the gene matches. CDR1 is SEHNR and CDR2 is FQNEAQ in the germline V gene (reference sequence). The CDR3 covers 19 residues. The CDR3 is CASSQYRAGVPANQETQYF. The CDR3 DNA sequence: TGTGCCAGCAGCCAATACCGAGCGGGAGTCCCCGCTAACCAAGAGACCCAGTACTTC.